A selection of T cell receptor beta chains follows, all from one sample in a study of blood T cell repertoires in COVID-19. Some clones are missing from TCRdb's copy, which holds only in-frame ones; the method was immunoSEQ multiplex PCR. Of roughly 130,000 clones in the sample, around 90% were seen once. Sequencing input: peripheral blood. Receptor source: a man aged 50-59 years with active COVID-19. Each CDR3 is given with its conserved first and last residue.

>TRBJ1-3|TRBV19|15
CASRSPPSSGNTIYF
>TRBJ2-2|TRBV5-5|18
CASSPGQGPVPNTGELFF
>TRBJ1-4|TRBV4-1|18
CASSRVLITGVGYEKLFF
>TRBJ2-2|TRBV11-2|14
CASSLGLISGELFF
>TRBJ2-1|TRBV2|15
CASSVSGGSYNEQFF
>TRBJ2-1|TRBV7-9|19
CASSLGLAGGPTLYNEQFF
>TRBJ2-7|TRBV12-3/TRBV12-4|13
CASSLSGYGEQYF
>TRBJ2-1|TRBV18|15
CASSEMASDNNEQFF
>TRBJ2-3|TRBV6-6|15
CASKKAGGSTDTQYF
>TRBJ1-1|TRBV7-8|16
CASSFRDRGLNTEAFF
>TRBJ1-6|TRBV7-8|14
CASSPDRGNSPLHF
>TRBJ1-2|TRBV19|13
CASSIDRAGSYTF
>TRBJ2-3|TRBV18|17
CASSLLSGRNTADTQYF
>TRBJ2-1|TRBV27|16
CASSGRGGRFVNEQFF
>TRBJ1-5|TRBV7-8|15
CASSLSPQNNQPQHF
>TRBJ2-1|TRBV7-9|15
CASSFAPGRDNEQFF
>TRBJ1-1|TRBV5-6|16
CASSLDWGQGNTEAFF
>TRBJ1-2|TRBV6-5|14
CASTDPPGSSGYTF
>TRBJ2-7|TRBV3-1/TRBV3-2|17
CASSQGGGQGGRHEQYF
>TRBJ2-5|TRBV5-1|16
CASSLAPPPSEETQYF
>TRBJ1-3|TRBV6-6|16
CASSLTDRDNGNTIYF
>TRBJ1-3|TRBV5-1|18
CASSPTGGLAGSGNTIYF
>TRBJ2-1|TRBV19|17
CASSIDAGGVSYNEQFF
>TRBJ2-5|TRBV11-2|16
CASSLGLRGGRETQYF